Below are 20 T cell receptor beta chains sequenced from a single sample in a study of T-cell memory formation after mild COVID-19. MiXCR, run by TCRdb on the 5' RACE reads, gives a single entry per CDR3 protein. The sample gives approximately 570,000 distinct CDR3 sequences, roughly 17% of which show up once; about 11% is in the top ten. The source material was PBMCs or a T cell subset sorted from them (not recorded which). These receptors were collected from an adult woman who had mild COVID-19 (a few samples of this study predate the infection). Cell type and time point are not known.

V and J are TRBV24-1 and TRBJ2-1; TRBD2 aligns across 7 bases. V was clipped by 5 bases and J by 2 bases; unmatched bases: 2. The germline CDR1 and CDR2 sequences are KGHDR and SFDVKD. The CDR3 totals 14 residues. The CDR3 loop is CATSVAGPYNEQFF. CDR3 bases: TGTGCCACCAGTGTAGCGGGCCCCTACAATGAGCAGTTCTTC.

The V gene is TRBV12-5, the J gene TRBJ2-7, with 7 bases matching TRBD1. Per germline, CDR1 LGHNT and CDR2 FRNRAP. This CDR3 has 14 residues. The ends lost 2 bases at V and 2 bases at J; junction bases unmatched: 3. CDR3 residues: CASGLTGAPYEQYF. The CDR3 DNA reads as TGTGCTAGTGGTTTGACAGGGGCCCCCTACGAGCAGTACTTC.

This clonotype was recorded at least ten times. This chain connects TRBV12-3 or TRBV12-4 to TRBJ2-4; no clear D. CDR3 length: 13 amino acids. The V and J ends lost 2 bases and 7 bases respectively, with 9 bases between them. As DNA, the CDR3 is TGTGCCAGCAGTTTAAAGGAACCCAACATTCAGTACTTC. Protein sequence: CASSLKEPNIQYF.

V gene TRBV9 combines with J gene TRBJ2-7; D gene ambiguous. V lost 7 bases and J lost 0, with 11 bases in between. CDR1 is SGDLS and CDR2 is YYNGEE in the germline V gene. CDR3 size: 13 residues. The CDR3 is CASGRGSSYEQYF. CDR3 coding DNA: TGTGCCAGCGGGCGCGGTAGCTCCTACGAGCAGTACTTC.

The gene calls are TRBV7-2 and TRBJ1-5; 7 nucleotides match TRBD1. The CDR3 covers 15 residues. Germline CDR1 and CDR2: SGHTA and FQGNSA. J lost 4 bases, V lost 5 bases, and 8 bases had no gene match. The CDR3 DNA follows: TGTGCCAGCAGCCTTAGCGTACAGGGGAATCAGCCCCAGCATTTT. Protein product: CASSLSVQGNQPQHF.

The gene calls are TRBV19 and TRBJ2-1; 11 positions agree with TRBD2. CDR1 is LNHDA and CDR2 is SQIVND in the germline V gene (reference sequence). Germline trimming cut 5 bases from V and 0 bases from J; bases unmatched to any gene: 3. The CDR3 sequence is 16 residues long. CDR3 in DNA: TGTGCCAGTAGTCGACTAGCGGGGAACTCCTACAATGAGCAGTTCTTC. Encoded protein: CASSRLAGNSYNEQFF. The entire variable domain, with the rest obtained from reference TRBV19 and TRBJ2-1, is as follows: DGGITQSPKYLFRKEGQNVTLSCEQNLNHDAMYWYRQDPGQGLRLIYYSQIVNDFQKGDIAEGYSVSREKKESFPLTVTSAQKNPTAFYLCASSRLAGNSYNEQFFGPGTRLTVL.

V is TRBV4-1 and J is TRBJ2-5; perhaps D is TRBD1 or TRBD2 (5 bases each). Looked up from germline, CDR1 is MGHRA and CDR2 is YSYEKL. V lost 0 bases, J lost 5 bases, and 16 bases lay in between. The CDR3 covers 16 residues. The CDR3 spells CASSQEPAGWGETQYF. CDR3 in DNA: TGCGCCAGCAGCCAAGAGCCGGCAGGCTGGGGGGAGACCCAGTACTTC.

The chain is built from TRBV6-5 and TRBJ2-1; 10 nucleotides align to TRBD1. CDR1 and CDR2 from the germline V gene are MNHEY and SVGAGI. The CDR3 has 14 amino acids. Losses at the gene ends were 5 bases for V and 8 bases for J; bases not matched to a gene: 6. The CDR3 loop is CASSGQGVSDEQFF. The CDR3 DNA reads TGTGCCAGCAGTGGACAGGGGGTTTCGGATGAGCAGTTCTTC.

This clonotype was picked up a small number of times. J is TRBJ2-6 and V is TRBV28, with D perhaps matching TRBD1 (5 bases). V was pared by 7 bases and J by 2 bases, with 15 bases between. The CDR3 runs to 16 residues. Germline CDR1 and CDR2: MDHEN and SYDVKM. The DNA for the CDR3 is TGTGCCAGCATCCCATCTGAAGGGGCTGGGGCCAACGTCCTGACTTTC. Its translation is CASIPSEGAGANVLTF.

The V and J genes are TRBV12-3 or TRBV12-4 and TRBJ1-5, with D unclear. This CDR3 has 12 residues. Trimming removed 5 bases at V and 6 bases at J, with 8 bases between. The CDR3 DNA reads TGTGCCAGCAGTCTCGTGGCTCAGCCCCAGCATTTT. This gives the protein CASSLVAQPQHF.

DNA of the CDR3: TGCAGTGCTAAGGGACTAGCAGTTATCCACGAGCAGTACTTC. It specifies CSAKGLAVIHEQYF. This sequence joins TRBV20-1 and TRBJ2-7; TRBD2 aligns across 9 bases. V lost 4 bases and J lost 5; bases outside the gene matches: 9. CDR1 DFQATT and CDR2 SNEGSKA come from the germline V gene (reference sequence). The CDR3 extends over 14 amino acids.

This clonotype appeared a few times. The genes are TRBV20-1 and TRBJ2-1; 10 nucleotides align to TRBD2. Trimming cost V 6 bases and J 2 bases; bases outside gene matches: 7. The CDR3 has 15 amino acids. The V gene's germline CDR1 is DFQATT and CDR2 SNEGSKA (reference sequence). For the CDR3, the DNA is TGCAGTGCCCGGGGGAGCGGGAGGGCCTACAATGAGCAGTTCTTC. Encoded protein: CSARGSGRAYNEQFF.

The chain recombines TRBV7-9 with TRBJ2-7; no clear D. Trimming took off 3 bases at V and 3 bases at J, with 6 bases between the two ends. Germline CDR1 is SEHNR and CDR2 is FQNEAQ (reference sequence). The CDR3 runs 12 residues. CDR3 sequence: CASSLQVYEQYF. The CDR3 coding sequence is TGTGCCAGCAGCTTGCAGGTCTACGAGCAGTACTTC.

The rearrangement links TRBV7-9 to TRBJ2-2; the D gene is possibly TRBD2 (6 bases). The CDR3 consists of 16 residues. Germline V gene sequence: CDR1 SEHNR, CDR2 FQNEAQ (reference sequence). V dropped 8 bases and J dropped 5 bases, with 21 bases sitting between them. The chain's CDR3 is CASRVRGGVKTGELFF. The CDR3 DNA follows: TGTGCCAGCCGCGTTCGGGGCGGGGTAAAGACCGGGGAGCTGTTTTTT.

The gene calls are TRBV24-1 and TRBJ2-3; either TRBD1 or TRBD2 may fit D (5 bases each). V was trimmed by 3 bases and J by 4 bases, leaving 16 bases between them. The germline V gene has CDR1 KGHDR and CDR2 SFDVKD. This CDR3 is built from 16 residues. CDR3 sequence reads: CATSDPPLGAPDTQYF. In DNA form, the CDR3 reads TGTGCCACCAGTGATCCACCCCTCGGGGCTCCAGATACGCAGTATTTT.

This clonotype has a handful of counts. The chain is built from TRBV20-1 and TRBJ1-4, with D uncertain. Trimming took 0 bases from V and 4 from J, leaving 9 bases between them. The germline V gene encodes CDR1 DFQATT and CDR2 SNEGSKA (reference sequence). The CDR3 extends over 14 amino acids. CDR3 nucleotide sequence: TGCAGTGCTAGAGACCGGGGAATTAATGAAAAACTGTTTTTT. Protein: CSARDRGINEKLFF.

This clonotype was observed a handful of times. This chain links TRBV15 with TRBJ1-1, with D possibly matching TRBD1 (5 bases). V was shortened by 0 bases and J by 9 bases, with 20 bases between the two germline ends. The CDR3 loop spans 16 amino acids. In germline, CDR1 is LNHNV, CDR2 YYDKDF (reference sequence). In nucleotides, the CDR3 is TGTGCCACCAGCAGAGATTCGTCGGAAACAAAGGGGAAAGCTTTCTTT. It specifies CATSRDSSETKGKAFF.

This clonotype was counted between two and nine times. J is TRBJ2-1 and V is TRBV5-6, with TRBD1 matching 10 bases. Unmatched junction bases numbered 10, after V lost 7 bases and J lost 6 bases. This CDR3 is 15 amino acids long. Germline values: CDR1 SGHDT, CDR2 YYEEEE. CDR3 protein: CASGSGTGEANEQFF. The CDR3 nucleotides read TGTGCCAGCGGGTCCGGGACAGGGGAAGCCAATGAGCAGTTCTTC.

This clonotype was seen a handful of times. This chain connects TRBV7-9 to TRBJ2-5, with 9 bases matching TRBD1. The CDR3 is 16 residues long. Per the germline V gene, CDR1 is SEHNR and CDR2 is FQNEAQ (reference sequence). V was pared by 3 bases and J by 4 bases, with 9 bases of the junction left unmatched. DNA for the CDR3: TGTGCCAGCAGCTTGTCCGGGACAGGGTCTCGAGAGACCCAGTACTTC. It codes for CASSLSGTGSRETQYF.

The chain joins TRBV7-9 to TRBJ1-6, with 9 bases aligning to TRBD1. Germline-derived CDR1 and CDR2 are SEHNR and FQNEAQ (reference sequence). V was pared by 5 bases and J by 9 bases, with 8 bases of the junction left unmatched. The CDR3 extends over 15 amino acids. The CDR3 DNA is TGTGCCAGCAGCCTCGCGACAGGGGGATTTTCACCCCTCCACTTT. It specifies CASSLATGGFSPLHF.